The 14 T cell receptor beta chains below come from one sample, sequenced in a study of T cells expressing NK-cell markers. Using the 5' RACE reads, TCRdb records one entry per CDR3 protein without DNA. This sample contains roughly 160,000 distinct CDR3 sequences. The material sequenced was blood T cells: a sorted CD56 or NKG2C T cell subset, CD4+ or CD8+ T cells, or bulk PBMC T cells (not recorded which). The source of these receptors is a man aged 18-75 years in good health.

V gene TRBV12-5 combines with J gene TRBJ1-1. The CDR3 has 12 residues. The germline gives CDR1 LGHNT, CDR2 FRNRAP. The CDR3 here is CASGPLNTEAFF.

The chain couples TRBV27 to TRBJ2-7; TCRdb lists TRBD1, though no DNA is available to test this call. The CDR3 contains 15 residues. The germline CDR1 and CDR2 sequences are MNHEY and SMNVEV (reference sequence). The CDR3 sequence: CASSLSQGAVYEQYF.

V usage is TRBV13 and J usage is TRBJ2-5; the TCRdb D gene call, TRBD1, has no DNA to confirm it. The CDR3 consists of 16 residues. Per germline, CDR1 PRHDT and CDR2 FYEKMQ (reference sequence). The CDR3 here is CASSLRTGGTQETQYF. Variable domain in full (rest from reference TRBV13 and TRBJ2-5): AAGVIQSPRHLIKEKRETATLKCYPIPRHDTVYWYQQGPGQDPQFLISFYEKMQSDKGSIPDRFSAQQFSDYHSELNMSSLELGDSALYFCASSLRTGGTQETQYFGPGTRLLVL.

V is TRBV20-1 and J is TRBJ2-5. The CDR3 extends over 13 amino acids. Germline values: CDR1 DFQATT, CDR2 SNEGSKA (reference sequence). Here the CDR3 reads CSADTGFQETQYF.

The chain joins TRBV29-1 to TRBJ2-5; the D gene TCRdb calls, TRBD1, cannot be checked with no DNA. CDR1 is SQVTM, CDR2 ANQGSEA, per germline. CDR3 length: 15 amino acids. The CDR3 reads CSVEDVTGPQETQYF.

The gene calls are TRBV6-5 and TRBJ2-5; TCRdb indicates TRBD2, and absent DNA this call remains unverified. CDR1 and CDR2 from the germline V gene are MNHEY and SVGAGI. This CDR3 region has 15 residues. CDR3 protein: CASRYSGGLLETQYF.

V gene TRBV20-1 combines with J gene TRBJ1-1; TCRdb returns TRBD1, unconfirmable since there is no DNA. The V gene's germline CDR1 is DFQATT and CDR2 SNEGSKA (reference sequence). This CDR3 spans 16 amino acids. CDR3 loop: CSASSGGGPFGTEAFF.

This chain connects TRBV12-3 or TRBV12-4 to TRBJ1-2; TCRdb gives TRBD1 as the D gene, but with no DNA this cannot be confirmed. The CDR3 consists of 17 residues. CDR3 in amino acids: CASSLIGGFRSNYGYTF.

The CDR3 loop reads CASSYTTDPGELFF. This chain uses TRBV5-4 with TRBJ2-2; there is no DNA to check the TCRdb D call of TRBD1. The CDR3 loop spans 14 amino acids. CDR1 and CDR2 from the germline V gene are SGHNT and YYREEE (reference sequence).

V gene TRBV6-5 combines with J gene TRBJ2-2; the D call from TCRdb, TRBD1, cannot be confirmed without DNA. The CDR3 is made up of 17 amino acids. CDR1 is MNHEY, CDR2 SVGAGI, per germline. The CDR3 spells CASSYSPPRTNTGELFF.

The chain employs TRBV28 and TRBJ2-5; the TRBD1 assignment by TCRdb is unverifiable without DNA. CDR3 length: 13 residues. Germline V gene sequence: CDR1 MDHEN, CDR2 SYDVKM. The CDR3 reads CASSRGGPETQYF.

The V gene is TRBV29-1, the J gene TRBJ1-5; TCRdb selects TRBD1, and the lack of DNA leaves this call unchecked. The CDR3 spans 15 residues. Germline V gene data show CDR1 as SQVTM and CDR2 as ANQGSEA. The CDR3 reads CSAWTGRDSNQPQHF.

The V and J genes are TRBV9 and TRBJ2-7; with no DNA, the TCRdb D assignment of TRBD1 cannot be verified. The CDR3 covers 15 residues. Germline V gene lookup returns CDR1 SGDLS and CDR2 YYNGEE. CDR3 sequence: CASSVGSSGGDEQYF.

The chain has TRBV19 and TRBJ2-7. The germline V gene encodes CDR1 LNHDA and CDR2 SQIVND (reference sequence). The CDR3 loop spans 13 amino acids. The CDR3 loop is CASSSDATYEQYF.